This T cell receptor (beta chain) was recovered during a study of cytomegalovirus exposure and HLA in healthy donors (dated by TCRdb to 2016 to 2017). In the study overall: According to an earlier analysis of a few hundred of the donors, about 179 million T cells yielded over 90 million unique TCR beta sequences and approximately 300 Gb of sequence data. An early release that covered approximately 600 HLA-typed donors contained approximately 300 gigabases of sequencing data and around 80 million unique TCR sequences. The genetic ancestry cluster associated with self-reported Caucasian donors included over 65% of the approximately 430 genotyped donors. The study aimed to test whether signatures of past pathogen exposure could be identified by cataloging public T cell receptors. The T cell repertoires of 670 or so subjects were profiled by immunosequencing and related to cytomegalovirus serostatus. A separate validation cohort of 100 to 150 different subjects was used in addition to the approximately 700-subject first cohort. To predict cytomegalovirus infection status, the study brought together high-throughput TCR immunosequencing, statistical association of individual TCRs with disease status, and machine learning. In a later analysis, previously published TCR beta repertoires from 670 or so donors were re-analyzed and high-resolution HLA genotyping was added so that TCR occurrence patterns could be studied. In the later analysis, no new phenotypic data were used to find candidate immune exposures; instead, reliance was placed on TCR beta sequences and their occurrence across donors. An earlier analysis of some 500 of the donors applied high-throughput TCR beta sequencing to assess whether each TCR beta V gene segment acted as functional or pseudogenic. Donor age, sex, ethnicity and CMV serostatus were compiled together with the repertoire data. Genome-wide SNP genotypes for about three fifths of the roughly 670 donors were used in a later genetic analysis, which treated that subset as a discovery cohort. All discovery cohort repertoires had been generated on a single sequencing platform. HLA typing included class I and class II loci at four-digit resolution. The number of donors typed differed by locus, with about 620-630 for A, B, C, DRB1 and DQB1, roughly 520 for DQA1, some 570 for DPA1, and about 450 for DPB1. Four to six DR-DQ haplotypes were handled as single units for association and clustering, since linkage in the cohort was strong. Among a few hundred genotyped donors of the cohort, an average of approximately 240,000 unique TCR beta nucleotide sequences were sequenced per donor, 15% to 20% of them non-productive. The full study reports these points: Seventeen rarely observed V segments, including chromosome 9 orphons, were excluded from the earlier analysis of approximately 500 of the donors because counts were too low. In a later analysis, several top co-occurrence clusters were reported to appear linked to parvovirus B19, influenza, CMV and Epstein-Barr virus. V-gene and J-gene trimming of TCR beta chains was associated with a missense DCLRE1C variant in a later genetic analysis, and the association was replicated in an independent cohort. In a later analysis, most CMV-associated TCR beta chains were found to appear HLA-restricted, with HLA associations seemingly driven largely by CMV exposure. Linkage disequilibrium might explain the correlated functional status among segregating V segments, but an unknown experimental factor could not be ruled out. Strong co-occurrence of HLA alleles, especially DR and DQ, made assigning TCR associations to individual alleles difficult. Because HLA typing was missing for some donors at each locus, association tests included only the typed subset. In vitro tests confirmed that a few of the cytomegalovirus-associated TCR beta chains recognize cytomegalovirus antigens. According to a later genetic analysis, donors in an Asian-associated ancestry cluster had fewer N-insertions in productive TCRs than the approximately 700-donor mean. Cytomegalovirus status was reported to be diagnosed by the classifier with high specificity and sensitivity in both the original and validation cohorts. In an earlier analysis of some 540 of the donors, most TCR beta V segments appeared in productive rearrangements about 87% or about 30% of the time, broadly matching IMGT annotations. In this cohort, only TCR beta chains were sequenced, and detectable features were limited by the absence of alpha or paired-chain data. Specific HLA alleles were associated with about 17,000 TCR beta sequences at a false discovery rate of 0.05 in a later analysis. CMV serostatus was the only immune exposure information available for the cohort. Because the 87-base-pair reads could not distinguish some IMGT-functional V segments, including TRBV6-2 and TRBV6-3, those segments were excluded. In a later analysis, TCR association rates were found to vary across HLA loci, with the most associated TCRs seen for DRB1 alleles and the fewest for HLA-C alleles. The presence/absence analyses assumed that sequencing depth was roughly uniform across donors, and that assumption may not be true. Most TCR sequences were seen in very few donors, while some public TCRs were found in many individuals. The sequencing pipeline was judged likely to have produced a cluster of highly shared sequence variants as a technical artifact. The authors suggested that the approach could potentially be extended to other disease states and immunological phenotypes. A further reported finding was that TCR beta sequences accurately predicted the HLA-A and HLA-B alleles for most subjects in the first cohort. The study listed 150 to 200 TCR beta chains as associated with cytomegalovirus. In a later analysis, HLA-associated TCR beta chains showed more clonal expansion and lower generation probabilities than non-associated chains that were equally common.

The cohort was made up of 650 to 700 healthy bone marrow donors. All cohort members were sampled while nominally healthy, although unrecorded immune exposures were likely present. The donor tested CMV seronegative and was one of the 352 seronegative cohort members. A peripheral blood sample was provided by each donor, and peripheral blood mononuclear cells were used for TCR beta sequencing. The Qiagen DNeasy Blood Extraction Kit was used to extract genomic DNA from the blood cell samples. Inclusive of the bounding cysteine and phenylalanine, the CDR3 is 17 residues long. Only the CDR3 portion is preserved as DNA: 51 bases, with reading frame beginning at the first base. Looking up the germline V gene yields CDR1 SGHRS and CDR2 YFSETQ. Library preparation was by the immunoSEQ multiplex PCR assay. For the multiplex PCR, a mixture combining 60 forward primers for TCR Vbeta segments and 13 reverse primers for TCR Jbeta segments was used. The CDR3 region of rearranged TCR beta genes was amplified from genomic DNA with a multiplex PCR assay. The amplified TCR beta libraries were sequenced on the Illumina HiSeq System as 87-base-pair reads. Processing in the source paper ran as follows. Across the roughly 670 repertoires, a later analysis counted tens of millions of unique TCR beta chains, roughly 11 million of which were shared by at least two donors. Raw reads were error-corrected and collapsed into unique sequences by a nearest-neighbor algorithm in which closely related sequences were merged to remove PCR and sequencing errors. To assign V, D and J gene segments, CDR3 sequences were aligned to IMGT reference sequences. For a sequence to be retained, a match of at least six nucleotides to both a V gene segment and a J gene segment was required. A rearrangement was called productive if the CDR3 had no stop codons and remained in frame with V and J, and every other rearrangement was called non-productive. Following IMGT convention, CDR3 was defined as the stretch from the second conserved V-encoded cysteine to the conserved J-encoded phenylalanine. In an earlier analysis of some 550 of the donors, sequences lacking an unambiguous match to a single V gene segment were excluded. In an earlier analysis of a few hundred of the donors, V segments were called functional above 56.7% productive rearrangements and were called segregating when the between-donor standard deviation exceeded 5%. A statistical classification framework was built to diagnose cytomegalovirus status from the catalog of TCR beta chain sequences. V and J gene assignment, in a later analysis, came from comparing TCR nucleotide sequences with IMGT/GENE-DB human TR gene sequences. The TCRdist pipeline was used in a later analysis to assign CDR3 sequences and most-parsimonious VDJ recombination scenarios. In a later analysis, every TCR beta chain was defined by the combination of its CDR3 amino acid sequence and its V-gene family, and reads without a unique V-gene family were dropped. In a later analysis, a few hundred highly shared, low-generation-probability nucleotide sequences were removed to address suspected cross-contamination and a sequencing artifact. In a later analysis, a clonal expansion index for each public chain was calculated from normalized within-repertoire ranks of inferred template counts. Generation probabilities in a later analysis came from a VDJ recombination model fitted to out-of-frame rearrangements, and those results were checked against IGoR. Hypergeometric tests were used in a later analysis to score TCR-TCR, TCR-HLA and TCR-CMV co-occurrence, with a repertoire-size bias correction applied to the TCR pairs. False discovery rates were estimated in a later analysis by permuting HLA or CMV assignments 20 times. A later analysis grouped co-occurring TCRs with DBSCAN, adding TCRdist sequence similarity when clustering within HLA-allele-positive subsets. Repertoires with fewer than 30,000 or more than 120,000 public chains, plus five repertoires with anomalous nucleotide sharing, were excluded from co-occurrence clustering. Imported from immuneACCESS, the table was reduced by TCRdb to in-frame sequences with V and J called. These copies leave out some clones; in studies compared against another copy, an unresolved V gene accounts for under half, and the cause of the remainder is not known. That table gives V, J and clone size, and the DNA gave D and trimming. Here the sample has approximately 190,000 clones; approximately 78% occur a single time. The top ten constitute about 0.84% of the sample.

In regard to this clone: Its antigen is not yet known. A read error may produce the germline difference seen at one junction end.

The source material was PBMCs. This clonotype was obtained from a woman aged 18-35 years in good health and CMV-seronegative. The chain is made from TRBV5-1 and TRBJ2-3; TRBD2 could be the D gene, as 5 bases match. CDR3 protein: CASSPSPLVASIDTQYF. In nucleotide form, the sequence is TGCGCCAGCAGCCCTTCCCCATTGGTGGCTAGCATAGATACGCAGTATTTT.